Listed below are T cell receptor beta chains from one sample, sequenced in a study of cytomegalovirus exposure and HLA in healthy donors. Data came from immunoSEQ multiplex PCR; TCRdb stores just in-frame clones and leaves some out. There are roughly 98,000 clones in the sample; around 74% occur only once, and 13% to 15% lies in the top ten. Sequenced input: PBMCs. The receptors were gathered from a woman aged 70 to 79 in good health and CMV-seropositive. The CDR3 runs from the conserved cysteine through the conserved F or W. D genes are given only for firm matches. Not every row has a clone size; where given, it reads once, few, many or a size class.

TRBJ2-1 | TRBV19 | TRBD2 | few | CASSTGLAGAYNEQFF | TGTGCCAGTAGTACGGGACTAGCGGGAGCTTACAATGAGCAGTTCTTC
TRBJ2-7 | TRBV2 | - | - | CASSNYEQYF | TGTGCCAGCAGCAACTACGAGCAGTACTTC
TRBJ2-1 | TRBV4-1 | TRBD1 | few | CASRKPGTGPNEQFF | TGCGCCAGCAGAAAACCCGGGACAGGGCCCAATGAGCAGTTCTTC
TRBJ2-3 | TRBV27 | TRBD2 | - | CATTWGGKKYF | TGTGCCACCACGTGGGGGGGAAAAAAGTATTTT
TRBJ2-3 | TRBV6-6 | TRBD2 | - | CASSLGGGFGTDTQYF | TGTGCCAGCAGCCTCGGGGGGGGCTTTGGCACAGATACGCAGTATTTT
TRBJ2-1 | TRBV5-1 | - | - | CASSSGPGSHEQFF | TGCGCCAGCAGCTCGGGTCCGGGGTCCCATGAGCAGTTCTTC
TRBJ2-3 | TRBV5-4 | TRBD2 | once | CASSPGGSGRAMTDTQYF | TGTGCCAGCAGCCCCGGGGGTAGCGGGAGGGCCATGACAGATACGCAGTATTTT
TRBJ1-5 | TRBV4-2 | - | - | CASSQDGDGNQPQHF | TGTGCCAGCAGCCAAGATGGAGATGGCAATCAGCCCCAGCATTTT
TRBJ2-5 | TRBV19 | - | - | CASSMGVQETQYF | TGTGCCAGTAGTATGGGCGTCCAAGAGACCCAGTACTTC
TRBJ1-4 | TRBV10-2 | TRBD1 | many | CASSPTGATNEKLFF | TGCGCCAGCAGTCCGACAGGGGCAACTAATGAAAAACTGTTTTTT
TRBJ2-7 | TRBV6-6 | - | - | CASSFAGTSSYEQYF | TGTGCCAGCAGTTTCGCCGGGACAAGCTCCTACGAGCAGTACTTC
TRBJ1-4 | TRBV28 | - | - | CASSLTEKLFF | TGTGCCAGCAGTTTAACAGAAAAACTGTTTTTT
TRBJ2-3 | TRBV27 | TRBD2 | few | CASRGGTADTQYF | TGTGCCAGTCGGGGGGGGACGGCAGATACGCAGTATTTT
TRBJ1-1 | TRBV10-1 | - | - | CASRGRNTEAFF | TGCGCCAGCAGGGGGCGGAACACTGAAGCTTTCTTT
TRBJ2-1 | TRBV5-6 | TRBD2 | - | CASSRGGFEYNEQFF | TGTGCCAGCAGCCGCGGGGGGTTCGAGTACAATGAGCAGTTCTTC
TRBJ2-3 | TRBV4-3 | TRBD1 | - | CASSQRTGVDTQYF | TGCGCCAGCAGCCAACGGACAGGGGTGGATACGCAGTATTTT
TRBJ2-2 | TRBV18 | TRBD1 | - | CASSPQTGTVTGELFF | TGTGCCAGCTCGCCCCAGACAGGGACGGTCACCGGGGAGCTGTTTTTT
TRBJ1-2 | TRBV7-3 | - | - | CASSLSPGRDYGYTF | TGTGCCAGCAGCTTATCCCCCGGGCGGGACTATGGCTACACCTTC
TRBJ1-1 | TRBV2 | - | once | CASSGVGAQTEAFF | TGTGCCAGCAGTGGGGTGGGGGCCCAGACTGAAGCTTTCTTT
TRBJ2-6 | TRBV7-3 | TRBD1 | once | CASSSRTGLNSGANVLTF | TGTGCCAGCAGCTCCCGGACAGGGCTAAACTCTGGGGCCAACGTCCTGACTTTC
TRBJ2-4 | TRBV7-9 | - | few | CASSIAKNIQYF | TGTGCCAGCAGTATAGCCAAAAACATTCAGTACTTC
TRBJ1-6 | TRBV2 | - | - | CASGRQPNSPLHF | TGTGCCAGCGGTCGACAGCCAAATTCACCCCTCCACTTT
TRBJ2-1 | TRBV28 | TRBD2 | - | CASSRGASGSHEQFF | TGTGCCAGCAGTCGGGGGGCTAGCGGGAGTCATGAGCAGTTCTTC
TRBJ2-2 | TRBV13 | TRBD1 | - | CASSLGPGQGPYTGELFF | TGTGCCAGCAGCTTAGGCCCTGGACAGGGGCCCTACACCGGGGAGCTGTTTTTT
TRBJ1-1 | TRBV7-9 | - | once | CASSRGGGTEAFF | TGTGCCAGCAGCCGGGGGGGCGGTACTGAAGCTTTCTTT
TRBJ1-5 | TRBV19 | - | - | CASKPQGTGQPQHF | TGTGCCAGTAAACCACAGGGAACAGGTCAGCCCCAGCATTTT
TRBJ1-5 | TRBV5-6 | - | - | CASSLGGGLNQPQHF | TGTGCCAGCAGCTTGGGGGGAGGCCTCAATCAGCCCCAGCATTTT
TRBJ2-7 | TRBV30 | TRBD2 | - | CAWSGTSGLMSEQYF | TGTGCCTGGAGTGGAACTAGCGGACTGATGAGCGAGCAGTACTTC
TRBJ2-3 | TRBV28 | - | - | CATLSGSSTDTQYF | TGTGCCACCCTCTCAGGGTCGAGCACAGATACGCAGTATTTT
TRBJ2-1 | TRBV11-2 | - | - | CASSYISQGEQFF | TGTGCCAGCAGCTATATTTCCCAGGGGGAGCAGTTCTTC
TRBJ2-2 | TRBV19 | TRBD2 | - | CASSYLGAGGPGELFF | TGTGCCAGTAGTTACCTTGGGGCGGGAGGTCCCGGGGAGCTGTTTTTT
TRBJ1-1 | TRBV7-3 | TRBD1 | - | CASSPHLKTGGGTEAFF | TGTGCCAGCAGCCCCCACCTTAAGACAGGGGGGGGCACTGAAGCTTTCTTT
TRBJ2-1 | TRBV5-1 | TRBD1 | - | CASSLGGTGDNEQFF | TGCGCCAGCAGCTTGGGGGGGACAGGGGACAATGAGCAGTTCTTC
TRBJ1-1 | TRBV6-1 | TRBD1 | once | CASNQGDRLAEAFF | TGTGCCAGCAACCAAGGGGACAGGTTGGCTGAAGCTTTCTTT
TRBJ2-3 | TRBV7-3 | - | few | CASSLGAGILTDTQYF | TGTGCCAGCAGCCTAGGCGCGGGGATACTCACAGATACGCAGTATTTT